The text below deals with one T cell receptor beta chain. The PCR was carried out with 60 Vbeta primers and 13 Jbeta primers. The repertoire was sequenced with immunoSEQ multiplex PCR; TCRdb's copy has only in-frame clones and lacks some. The sample yields about 150,000 clones, 55% to 80% seen once. These data come from a study of cytomegalovirus exposure and HLA in healthy donors. V was clipped by 1 base and J by 2 bases, with 9 bases between them. Germline V gene data show CDR1 as SGHVS and CDR2 as FNYEAQ. CDR3 length: 14 residues. The sequencing input was PBMCs. The rearrangement joins TRBV7-6 to TRBJ2-7, with D hard to call. This receptor was obtained from a woman in her thirties or forties in good health and CMV-seronegative. The chain's CDR3 is CASSLGSLTYEQYF. In nucleotides, the CDR3 is TGTGCCAGCAGCTTAGGCAGTTTAACCTACGAGCAGTACTTC.